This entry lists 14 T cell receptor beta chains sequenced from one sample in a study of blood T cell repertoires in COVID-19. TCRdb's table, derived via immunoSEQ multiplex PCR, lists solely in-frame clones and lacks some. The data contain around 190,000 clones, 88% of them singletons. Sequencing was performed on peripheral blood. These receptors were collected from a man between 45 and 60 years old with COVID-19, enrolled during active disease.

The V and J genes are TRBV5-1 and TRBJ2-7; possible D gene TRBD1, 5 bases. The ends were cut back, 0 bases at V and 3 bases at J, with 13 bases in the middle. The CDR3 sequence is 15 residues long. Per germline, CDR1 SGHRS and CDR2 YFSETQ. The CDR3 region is CASSLALGQHYEQYF. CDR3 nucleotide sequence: TGCGCCAGCAGCTTGGCCCTAGGACAACACTACGAGCAGTACTTC.

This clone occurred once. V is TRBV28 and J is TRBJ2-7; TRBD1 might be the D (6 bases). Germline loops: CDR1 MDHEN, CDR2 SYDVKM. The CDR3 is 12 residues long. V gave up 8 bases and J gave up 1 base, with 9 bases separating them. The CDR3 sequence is CASQTGSYEQYF. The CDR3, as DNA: TGTGCCAGCCAAACAGGGTCCTACGAGCAGTACTTC.

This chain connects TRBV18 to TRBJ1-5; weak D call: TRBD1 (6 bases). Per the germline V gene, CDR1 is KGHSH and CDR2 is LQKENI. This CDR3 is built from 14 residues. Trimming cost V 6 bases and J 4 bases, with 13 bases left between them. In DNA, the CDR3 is TGTGCCAGCTCGATTGACAGGTGGAATCAGCCCCAGCATTTT. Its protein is CASSIDRWNQPQHF.

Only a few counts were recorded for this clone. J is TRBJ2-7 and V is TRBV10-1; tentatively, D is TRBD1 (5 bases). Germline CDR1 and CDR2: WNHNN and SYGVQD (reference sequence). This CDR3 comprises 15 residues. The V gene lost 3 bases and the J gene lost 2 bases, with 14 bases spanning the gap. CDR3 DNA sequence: TGCGCCAGCAGTGACTCGTTCCGGACACCCTACGAGCAGTACTTC. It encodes CASSDSFRTPYEQYF.

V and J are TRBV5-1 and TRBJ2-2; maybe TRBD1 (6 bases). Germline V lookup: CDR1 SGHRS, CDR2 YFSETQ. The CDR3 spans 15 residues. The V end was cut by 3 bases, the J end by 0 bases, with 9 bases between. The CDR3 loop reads CASSSGHSNTGELFF. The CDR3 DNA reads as TGCGCCAGCAGCTCGGGACATTCGAACACCGGGGAGCTGTTTTTT. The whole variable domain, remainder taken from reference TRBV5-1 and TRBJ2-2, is KAGVTQTPRYLIKTRGQQVTLSCSPISGHRSVSWYQQTPGQGLQFLFEYFSETQRNKGNFPGRFSGRQFSNSRSEMNVSTLELGDSALYLCASSSGHSNTGELFFGEGSRLTVL.

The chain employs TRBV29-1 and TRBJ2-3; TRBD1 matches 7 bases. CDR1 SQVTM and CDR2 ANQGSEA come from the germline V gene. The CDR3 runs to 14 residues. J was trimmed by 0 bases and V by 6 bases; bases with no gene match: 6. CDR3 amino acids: CSVEDRSSTDTQYF. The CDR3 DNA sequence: TGCAGCGTCGAGGACAGGTCTAGCACAGATACGCAGTATTTT.

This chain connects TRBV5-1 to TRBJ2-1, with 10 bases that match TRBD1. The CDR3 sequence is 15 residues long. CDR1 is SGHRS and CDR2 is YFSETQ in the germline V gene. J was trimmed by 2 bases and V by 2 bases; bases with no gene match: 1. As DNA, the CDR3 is TGCGCCAGCAGCTTCGGGACAGGGGCCTACAATGAGCAGTTCTTC. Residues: CASSFGTGAYNEQFF.

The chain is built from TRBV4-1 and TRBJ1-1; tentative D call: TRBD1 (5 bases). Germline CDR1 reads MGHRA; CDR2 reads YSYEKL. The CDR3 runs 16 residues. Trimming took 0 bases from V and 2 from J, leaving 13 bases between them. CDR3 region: CASSQDQGQGNTEAFF. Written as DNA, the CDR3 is TGCGCCAGCAGCCAAGATCAAGGACAAGGAAACACTGAAGCTTTCTTT.

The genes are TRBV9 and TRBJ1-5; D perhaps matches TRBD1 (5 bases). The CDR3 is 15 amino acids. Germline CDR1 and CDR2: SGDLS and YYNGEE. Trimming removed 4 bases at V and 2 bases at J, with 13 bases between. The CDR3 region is CASSSSGSGNQPQHF. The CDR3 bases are TGTGCCAGCAGCTCGTCAGGGTCGGGCAATCAGCCCCAGCATTTT. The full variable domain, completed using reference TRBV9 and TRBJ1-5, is DSGVTQTPKHLITATGQRVTLRCSPRSGDLSVYWYQQSLDQGLQFLIQYYNGEERAKGNILERFSAQQFPDLHSELNLSSLELGDSALYFCASSSSGSGNQPQHFGDGTRLSIL.

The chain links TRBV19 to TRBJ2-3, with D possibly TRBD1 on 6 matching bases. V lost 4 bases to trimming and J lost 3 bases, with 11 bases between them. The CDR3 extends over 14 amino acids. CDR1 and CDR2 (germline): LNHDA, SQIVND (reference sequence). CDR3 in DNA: TGTGCCAGTAGTAAACCGGACAGAACAGATACGCAGTATTTT. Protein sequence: CASSKPDRTDTQYF.

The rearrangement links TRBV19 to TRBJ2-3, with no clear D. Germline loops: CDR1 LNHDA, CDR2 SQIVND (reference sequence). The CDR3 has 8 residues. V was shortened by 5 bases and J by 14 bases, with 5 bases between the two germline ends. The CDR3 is CASSRLYF. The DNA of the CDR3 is TGTGCCAGTAGTCGGTTGTATTTT.

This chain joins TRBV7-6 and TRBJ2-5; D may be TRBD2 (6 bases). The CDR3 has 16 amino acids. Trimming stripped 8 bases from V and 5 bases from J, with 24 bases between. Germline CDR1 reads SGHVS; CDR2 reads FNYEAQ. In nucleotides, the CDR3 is TGTGCCAGCTCCTCAATGGGAGTAGCGGTCCGGGAGACCCAGTACTTC. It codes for CASSSMGVAVRETQYF.

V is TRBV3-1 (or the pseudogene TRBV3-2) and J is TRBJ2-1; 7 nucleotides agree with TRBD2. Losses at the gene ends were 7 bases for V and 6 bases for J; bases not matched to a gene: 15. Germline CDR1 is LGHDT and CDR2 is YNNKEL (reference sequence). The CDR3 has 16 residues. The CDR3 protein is CASTPVSAGAVNEQFF. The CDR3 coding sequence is TGTGCCAGCACTCCAGTGTCGGCGGGAGCGGTCAATGAGCAGTTCTTC.

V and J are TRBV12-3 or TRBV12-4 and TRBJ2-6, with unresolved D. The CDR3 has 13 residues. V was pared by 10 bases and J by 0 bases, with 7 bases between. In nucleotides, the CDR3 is TGTGCCACACGGTTCTCTGGGGCCAACGTCCTGACTTTC. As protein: CATRFSGANVLTF.